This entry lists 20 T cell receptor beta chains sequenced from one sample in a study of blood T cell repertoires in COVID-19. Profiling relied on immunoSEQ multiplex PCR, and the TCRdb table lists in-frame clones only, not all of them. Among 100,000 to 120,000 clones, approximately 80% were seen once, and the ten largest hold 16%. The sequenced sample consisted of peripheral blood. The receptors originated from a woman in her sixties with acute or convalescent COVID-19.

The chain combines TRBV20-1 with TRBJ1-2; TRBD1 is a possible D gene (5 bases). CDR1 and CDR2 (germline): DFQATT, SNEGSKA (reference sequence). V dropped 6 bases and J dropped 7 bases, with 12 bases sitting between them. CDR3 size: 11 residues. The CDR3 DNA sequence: TGCAGTGCCCGCCCGGGGGGTGGCTACACCTTC. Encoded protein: CSARPGGGYTF.

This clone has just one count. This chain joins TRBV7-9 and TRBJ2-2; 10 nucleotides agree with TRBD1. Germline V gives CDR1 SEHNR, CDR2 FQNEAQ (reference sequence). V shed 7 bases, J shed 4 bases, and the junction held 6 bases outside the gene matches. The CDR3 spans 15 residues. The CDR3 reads CASNRGQGGTGELFF. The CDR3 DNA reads TGTGCCAGCAACCGAGGACAGGGGGGCACCGGGGAGCTGTTTTTT. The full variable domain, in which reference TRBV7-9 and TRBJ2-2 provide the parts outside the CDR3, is DTGVSQNPRHKITKRGQNVTFRCDPISEHNRLYWYRQTLGQGPEFLTYFQNEAQLEKSRLLSDRFSAERPKGSFSTLEIQRTEQGDSAMYLCASNRGQGGTGELFFGEGSRLTVL.

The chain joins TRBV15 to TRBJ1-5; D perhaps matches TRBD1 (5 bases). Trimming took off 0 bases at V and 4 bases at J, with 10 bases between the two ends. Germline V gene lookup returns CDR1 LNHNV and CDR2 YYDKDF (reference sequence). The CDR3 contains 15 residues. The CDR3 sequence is CATSRDLNRNQPQHF. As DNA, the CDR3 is TGTGCCACCAGCAGAGATTTGAACAGGAATCAGCCCCAGCATTTT.

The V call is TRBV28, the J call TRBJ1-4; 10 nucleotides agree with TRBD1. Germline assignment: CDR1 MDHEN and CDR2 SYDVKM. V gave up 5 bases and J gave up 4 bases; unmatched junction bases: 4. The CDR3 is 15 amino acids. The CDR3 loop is CASSPGTGDNEKLFF. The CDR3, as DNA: TGTGCCAGCAGTCCGGGGACAGGGGATAATGAAAAACTGTTTTTT. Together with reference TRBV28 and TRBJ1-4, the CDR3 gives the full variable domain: DVKVTQSSRYLVKRTGEKVFLECVQDMDHENMFWYRQDPGLGLRLIYFSYDVKMKEKGDIPEGYSVSREKKERFSLILESASTNQTSMYLCASSPGTGDNEKLFFGSGTQLSVL.

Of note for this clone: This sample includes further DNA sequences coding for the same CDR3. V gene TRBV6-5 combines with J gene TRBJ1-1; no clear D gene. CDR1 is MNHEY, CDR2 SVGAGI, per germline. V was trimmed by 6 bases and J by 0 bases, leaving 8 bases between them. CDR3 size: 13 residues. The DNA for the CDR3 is TGTGCCAGCAGCCTTCGGGTGAACACTGAAGCTTTCTTT. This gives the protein CASSLRVNTEAFF.

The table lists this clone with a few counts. The CDR3 sequence: CASSLGGQGTGKLFF. The DNA for the CDR3 is TGTGCCAGCAGCTTAGGAGGACAGGGTACGGGAAAACTGTTTTTT. V gene TRBV5-8 combines with J gene TRBJ1-4, with 8 bases fitting TRBD1. The V and J ends lost 2 bases and 10 bases, in that order; junction bases with no gene match: 10. The V gene's germline CDR1 is SGHTS and CDR2 YDEGEE. The CDR3 covers 15 residues.

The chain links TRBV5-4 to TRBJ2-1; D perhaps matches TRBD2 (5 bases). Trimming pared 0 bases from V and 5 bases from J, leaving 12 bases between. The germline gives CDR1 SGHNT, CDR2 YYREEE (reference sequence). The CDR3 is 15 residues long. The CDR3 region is CASSLAGNTNNEQFF. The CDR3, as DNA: TGTGCCAGCAGCTTGGCGGGGAACACGAACAATGAGCAGTTCTTC. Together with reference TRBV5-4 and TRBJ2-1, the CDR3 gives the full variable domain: ETGVTQSPTHLIKTRGQQVTLRCSSQSGHNTVSWYQQALGQGPQFIFQYYREEENGRGNFPPRFSGLQFPNYSSELNVNALELDDSALYLCASSLAGNTNNEQFFGPGTRLTVL.

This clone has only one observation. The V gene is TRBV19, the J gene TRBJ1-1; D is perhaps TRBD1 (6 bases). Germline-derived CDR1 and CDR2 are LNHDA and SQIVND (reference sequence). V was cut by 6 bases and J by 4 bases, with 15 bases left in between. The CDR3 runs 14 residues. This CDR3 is CASRDTGSFTEAFF. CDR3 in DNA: TGTGCCAGTAGGGACACAGGGAGTTTCACTGAAGCTTTCTTT.

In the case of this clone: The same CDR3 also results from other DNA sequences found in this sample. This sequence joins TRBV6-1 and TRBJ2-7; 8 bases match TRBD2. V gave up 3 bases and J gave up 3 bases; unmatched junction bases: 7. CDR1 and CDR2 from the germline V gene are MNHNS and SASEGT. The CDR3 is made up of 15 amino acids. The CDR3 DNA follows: TGTGCCAGCAGTGAGGCGAGCGGGGGAATCTACGAGCAGTACTTC. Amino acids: CASSEASGGIYEQYF.

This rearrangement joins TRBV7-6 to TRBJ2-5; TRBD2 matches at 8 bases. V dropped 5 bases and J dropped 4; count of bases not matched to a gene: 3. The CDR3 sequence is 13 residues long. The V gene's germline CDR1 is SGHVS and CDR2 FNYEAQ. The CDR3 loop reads CASSREGIETQYF. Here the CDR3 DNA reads TGTGCCAGCAGCCGGGAGGGGATAGAGACCCAGTACTTC.

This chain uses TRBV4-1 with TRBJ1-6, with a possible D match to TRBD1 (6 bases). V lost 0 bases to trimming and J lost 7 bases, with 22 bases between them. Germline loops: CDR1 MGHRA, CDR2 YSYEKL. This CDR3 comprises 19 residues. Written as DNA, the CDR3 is TGCGCCAGCAGCCAAGATCCGGCAGGGGCTGAACGCCTCAATTCACCCCTCCACTTT. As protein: CASSQDPAGAERLNSPLHF.

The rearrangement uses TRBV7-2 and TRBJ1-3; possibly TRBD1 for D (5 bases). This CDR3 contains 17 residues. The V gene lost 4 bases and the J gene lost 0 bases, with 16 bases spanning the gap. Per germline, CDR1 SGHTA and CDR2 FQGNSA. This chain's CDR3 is CASSSQGTGGSGNTIYF. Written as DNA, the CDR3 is TGTGCCAGCAGCTCTCAGGGTACCGGGGGCTCTGGAAACACCATATATTTT.

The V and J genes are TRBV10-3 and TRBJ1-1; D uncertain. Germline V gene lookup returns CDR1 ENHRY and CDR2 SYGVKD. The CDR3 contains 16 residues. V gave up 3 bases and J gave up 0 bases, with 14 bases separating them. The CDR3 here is CAISELPPGMNTEAFF. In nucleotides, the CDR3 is TGTGCCATCAGTGAACTTCCTCCGGGTATGAACACTGAAGCTTTCTTT.

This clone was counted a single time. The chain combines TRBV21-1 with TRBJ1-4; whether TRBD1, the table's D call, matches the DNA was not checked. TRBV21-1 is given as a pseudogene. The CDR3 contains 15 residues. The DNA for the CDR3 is TGTGCCAGCAGCAACAGGGGTACAACTAATGAAAAACTGTTTTTT. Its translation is CASSNRGTTNEKLFF.

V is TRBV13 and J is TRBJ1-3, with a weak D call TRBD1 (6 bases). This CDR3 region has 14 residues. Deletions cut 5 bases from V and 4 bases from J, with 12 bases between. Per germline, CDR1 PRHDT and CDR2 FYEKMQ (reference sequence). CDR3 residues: CASSHPTGGNTIYF. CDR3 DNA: TGTGCCAGCAGCCATCCAACAGGGGGAAACACCATATATTTT.

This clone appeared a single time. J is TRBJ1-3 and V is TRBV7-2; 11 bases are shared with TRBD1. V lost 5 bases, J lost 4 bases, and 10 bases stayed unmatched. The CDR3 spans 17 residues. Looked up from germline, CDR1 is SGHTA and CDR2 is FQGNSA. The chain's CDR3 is CASSLGTGGSYGNTIYF. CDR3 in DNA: TGTGCCAGCAGCCTAGGGACAGGGGGATCATACGGAAACACCATATATTTT.

CDR3 sequence reads: CAGHPSLYEQYF. The CDR3 bases are TGTGCCGGACATCCTTCTCTCTACGAGCAGTACTTC. The genes are TRBV7-3 and TRBJ2-7; tentative D call: TRBD1 (5 bases). The germline CDR1 and CDR2 sequences are SGHTA and FQGTGA. The CDR3 is made up of 12 amino acids. Trimming removed 11 bases at V and 3 bases at J, with 14 bases between.

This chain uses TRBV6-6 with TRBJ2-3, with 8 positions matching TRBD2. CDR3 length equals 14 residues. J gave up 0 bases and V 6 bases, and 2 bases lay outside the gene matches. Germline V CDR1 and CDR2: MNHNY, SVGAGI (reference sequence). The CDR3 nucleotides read TGTGCCAGCAGCCGGACTAGCAGCACAGATACGCAGTATTTT. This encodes CASSRTSSTDTQYF.

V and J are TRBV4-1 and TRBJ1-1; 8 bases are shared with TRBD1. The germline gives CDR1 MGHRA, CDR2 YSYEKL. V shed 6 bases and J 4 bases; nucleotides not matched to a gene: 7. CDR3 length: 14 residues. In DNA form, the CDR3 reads TGCGCCAGCAGTCCGACAGGGGTGAGCACTGAAGCTTTCTTT. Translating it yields CASSPTGVSTEAFF.

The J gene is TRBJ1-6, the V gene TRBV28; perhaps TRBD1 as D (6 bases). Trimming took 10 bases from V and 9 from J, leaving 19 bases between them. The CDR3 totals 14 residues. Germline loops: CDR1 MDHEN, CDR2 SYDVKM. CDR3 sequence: CATPSGGPASPLHF. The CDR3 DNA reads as TGTGCCACCCCCTCGGGGGGCCCTGCTTCACCCCTCCACTTT.